A selection of T cell receptor beta chains follows, all from one sample in a study of PD-1 blockade in classical Hodgkin lymphoma. Assay: immunoSEQ multiplex PCR; the TCRdb copy retains only in-frame clones and omits some. The sample records about 13,000 clones, more than 80% being singletons. The sample in question was peripheral blood mononuclear cells (PBMCs), obtained before the fourth cycle of nivolumab. The receptors shown here come from a human donor with classical Hodgkin lymphoma. The CDR3 runs from the conserved cysteine through the conserved F or W. A D gene is named only where the DNA matches it firmly. Not every row has a clone size; where given, it reads once, few, many or a size class.

>TRBJ2-2|TRBV2|TRBD1|.
TGTGCCATCCACGGACAGGGGGACACCGGGGAGCTGTTTTTT
CAIHGQGDTGELFF
>TRBJ1-5|TRBV27|.|few
TGTGCCAGCAGTCGGGGTGGCAATCAGCCCCAGCATTTT
CASSRGGNQPQHF
>TRBJ2-7|TRBV18|.|.
TGTGCCAGCTCACCCTCGGACACTCGAGAGCAGTACTTC
CASSPSDTREQYF
>TRBJ2-6|TRBV10-1|.|.
TGCGCCAGCAGTAGCCCCGGGATCGCACAAAGTCGGGCCAACGTCCTGACTTTC
CASSSPGIAQSRANVLTF
>TRBJ1-2|TRBV4-1|.|.
TGCGCCAGCAGCGACCAGACAGGTCAGTGGGCGTATGGCTACACCTTC
CASSDQTGQWAYGYTF
>TRBJ1-3|TRBV10-2|.|.
TGCGCCAGCAGTGAGTACGCCGGAAACTCTGGAAACACCATATATTTT
CASSEYAGNSGNTIYF
>TRBJ1-1|TRBV7-9|.|few
TGTGCCAGCAGCTTAGCGTCGGGGAACACTGAAGCTTTCTTT
CASSLASGNTEAFF
>TRBJ2-7|TRBV11-3|TRBD1|.
TGTGCCAGCAGCTTAGATAGACAGGGTGTCTACGAGCAGTACTTC
CASSLDRQGVYEQYF
>TRBJ2-7|TRBV28|.|.
TGTGCCAGCAGTCCCAGGCGGATGCCCCTCAGGGAGCAGTACTTC
CASSPRRMPLREQYF
>TRBJ2-5|TRBV19|TRBD2|few
TGTGCCAGTAGTCTACGAACCCCGGGACTAGCGGGGACACGTGCCGAAGAGACCCAGTACTTC
CASSLRTPGLAGTRAEETQYF
>TRBJ1-3|TRBV11-2|.|.
TGTGCCAGCAGCTTAAGTTGGGGGGCGACGATCTCTGGAAACACCATATATTTT
CASSLSWGATISGNTIYF
>TRBJ1-2|TRBV5-6|.|.
TGTGCCAGCAGCTCGGGACACCGGACTGATGACTATGGCTACACCTTC
CASSSGHRTDDYGYTF
>TRBJ1-1|TRBV4-3|TRBD1|hyperexpanded
TGCGCCAGCAGCCAGAGGACAGGGAGGGAAGCTTTCTTT
CASSQRTGREAFF
>TRBJ1-5|TRBV6-6|.|.
TGTGCCAGCAGTGCAGGCCGCAATCAGCCCCAGCATTTT
CASSAGRNQPQHF